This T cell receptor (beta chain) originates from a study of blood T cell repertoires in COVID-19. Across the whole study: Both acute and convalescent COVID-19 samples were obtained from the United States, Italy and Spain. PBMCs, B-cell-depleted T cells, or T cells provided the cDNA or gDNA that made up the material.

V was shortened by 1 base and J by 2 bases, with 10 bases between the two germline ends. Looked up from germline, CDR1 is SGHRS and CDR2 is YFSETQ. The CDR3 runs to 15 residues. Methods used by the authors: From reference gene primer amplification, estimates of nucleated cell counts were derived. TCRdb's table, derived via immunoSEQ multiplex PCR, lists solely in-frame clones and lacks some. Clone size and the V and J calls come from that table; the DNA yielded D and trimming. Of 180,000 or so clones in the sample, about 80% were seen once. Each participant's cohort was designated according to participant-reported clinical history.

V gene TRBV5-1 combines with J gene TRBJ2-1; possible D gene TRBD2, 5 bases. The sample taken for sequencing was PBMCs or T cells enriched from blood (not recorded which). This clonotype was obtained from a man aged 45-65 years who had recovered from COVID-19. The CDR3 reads CASSLMGAAYNEQFF. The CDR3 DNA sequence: TGCGCCAGCAGCTTGATGGGAGCCGCCTACAATGAGCAGTTCTTC.